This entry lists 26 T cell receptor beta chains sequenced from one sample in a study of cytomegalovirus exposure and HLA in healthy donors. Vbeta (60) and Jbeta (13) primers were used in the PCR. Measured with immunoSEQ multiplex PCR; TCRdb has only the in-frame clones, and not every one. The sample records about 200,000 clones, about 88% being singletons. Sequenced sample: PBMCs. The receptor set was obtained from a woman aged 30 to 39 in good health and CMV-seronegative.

The CDR3: CASSKDRGDTQYF. In DNA, the CDR3 is TGTGCCAGCAGCAAGGACAGGGGCGATACGCAGTATTTT. The gene calls are TRBV7-8 and TRBJ2-3, with TRBD1 matching over 9 bases. Germline trimming cut 5 bases from V and 6 bases from J; bases unmatched to any gene: 3. Germline CDR1 SGHVS, CDR2 FQNEAQ. There are 13 residues in the CDR3. Drawing the rest from reference TRBV7-8 and TRBJ2-3, the complete variable domain is GAGVSQSPRYKVAKRGQDVALRCDPISGHVSLFWYQQALGQGPEFLTYFQNEAQLDKSGLPSDRFFAERPEGSVSTLKIQRTQQEDSAVYLCASSKDRGDTQYFGPGTRLTVL.

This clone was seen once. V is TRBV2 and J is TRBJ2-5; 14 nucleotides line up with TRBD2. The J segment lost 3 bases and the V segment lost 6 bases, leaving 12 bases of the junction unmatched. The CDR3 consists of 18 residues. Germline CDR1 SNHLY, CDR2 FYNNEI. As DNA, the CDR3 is TGTGCCAGCAGCCTAGGGACTAGCGGGGGCGGGATAGAAGAGACCCAGTACTTC. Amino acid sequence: CASSLGTSGGGIEETQYF.

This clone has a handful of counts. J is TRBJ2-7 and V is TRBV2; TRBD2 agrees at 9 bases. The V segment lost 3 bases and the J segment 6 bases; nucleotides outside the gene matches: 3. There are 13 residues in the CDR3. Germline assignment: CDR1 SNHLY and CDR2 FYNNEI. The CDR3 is CASSEREGGEQYF. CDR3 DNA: TGTGCCAGCAGTGAGCGGGAGGGAGGCGAGCAGTACTTC.

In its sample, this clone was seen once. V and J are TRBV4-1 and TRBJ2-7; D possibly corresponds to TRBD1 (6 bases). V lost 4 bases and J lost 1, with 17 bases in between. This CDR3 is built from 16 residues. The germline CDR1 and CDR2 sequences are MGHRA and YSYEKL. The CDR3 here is CASSPAQQTGSYEQYF. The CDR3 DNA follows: TGCGCCAGCAGCCCCGCACAACAGACAGGATCCTACGAGCAGTACTTC.

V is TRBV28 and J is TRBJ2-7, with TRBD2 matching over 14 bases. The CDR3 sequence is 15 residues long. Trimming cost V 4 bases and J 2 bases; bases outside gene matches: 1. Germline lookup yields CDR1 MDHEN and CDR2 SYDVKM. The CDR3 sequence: CASSWGLAGAYEQYF. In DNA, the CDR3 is TGTGCCAGCAGTTGGGGACTAGCGGGAGCCTACGAGCAGTACTTC. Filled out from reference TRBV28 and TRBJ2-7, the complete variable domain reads DVKVTQSSRYLVKRTGEKVFLECVQDMDHENMFWYRQDPGLGLRLIYFSYDVKMKEKGDIPEGYSVSREKKERFSLILESASTNQTSMYLCASSWGLAGAYEQYFGPGTRLTVT.

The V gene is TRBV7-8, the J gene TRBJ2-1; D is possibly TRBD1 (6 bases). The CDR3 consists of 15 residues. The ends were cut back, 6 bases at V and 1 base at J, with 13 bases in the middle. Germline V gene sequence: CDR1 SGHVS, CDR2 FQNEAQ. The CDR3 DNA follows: TGTGCCAGCAGGACAGGCCTAGCATCCTACAATGAGCAGTTCTTC. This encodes CASRTGLASYNEQFF.

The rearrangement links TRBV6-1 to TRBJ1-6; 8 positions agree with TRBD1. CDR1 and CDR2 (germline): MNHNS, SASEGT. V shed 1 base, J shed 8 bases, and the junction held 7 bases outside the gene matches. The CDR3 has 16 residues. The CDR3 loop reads CASSEVGAGGYSPLHF. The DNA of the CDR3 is TGTGCCAGCAGTGAAGTTGGGGCAGGGGGCTATTCACCCCTCCACTTT.

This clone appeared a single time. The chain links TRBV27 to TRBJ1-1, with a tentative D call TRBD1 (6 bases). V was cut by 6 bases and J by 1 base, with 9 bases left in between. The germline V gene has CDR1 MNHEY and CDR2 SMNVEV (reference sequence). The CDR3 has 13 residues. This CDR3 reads CASSLTGNTEAFF. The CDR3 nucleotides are TGTGCCAGCAGCTTGACAGGGAACACTGAAGCTTTCTTT.

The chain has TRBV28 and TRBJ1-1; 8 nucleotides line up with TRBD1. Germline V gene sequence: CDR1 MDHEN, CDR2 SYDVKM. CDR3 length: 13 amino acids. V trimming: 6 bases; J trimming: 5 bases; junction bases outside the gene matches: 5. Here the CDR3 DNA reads TGTGCCAGCAGCAACAGGGGGTGGACTGAAGCTTTCTTT. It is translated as CASSNRGWTEAFF.

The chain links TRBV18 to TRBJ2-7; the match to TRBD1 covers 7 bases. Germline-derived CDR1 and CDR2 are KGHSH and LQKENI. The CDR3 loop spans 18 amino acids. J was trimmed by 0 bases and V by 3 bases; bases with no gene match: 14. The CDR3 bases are TGTGCCAGCTCACCGAACCAGGGGGACATCGGGTTCTCCTACGAGCAGTACTTC. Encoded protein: CASSPNQGDIGFSYEQYF. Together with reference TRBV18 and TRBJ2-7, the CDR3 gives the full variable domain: NAGVMQNPRHLVRRRGQEARLRCSPMKGHSHVYWYRQLPEEGLKFMVYLQKENIIDESGMPKERFSAEFPKEGPSILRIQQVVRGDSAAYFCASSPNQGDIGFSYEQYFGPGTRLTVT.

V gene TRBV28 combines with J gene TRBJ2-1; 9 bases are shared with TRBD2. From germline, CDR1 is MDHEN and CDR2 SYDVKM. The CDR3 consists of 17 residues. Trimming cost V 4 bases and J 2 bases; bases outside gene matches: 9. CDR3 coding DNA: TGTGCCAGCAGTTCCCCGCCGCGGGAGGGCCCCTACAATGAGCAGTTCTTC. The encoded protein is CASSSPPREGPYNEQFF.

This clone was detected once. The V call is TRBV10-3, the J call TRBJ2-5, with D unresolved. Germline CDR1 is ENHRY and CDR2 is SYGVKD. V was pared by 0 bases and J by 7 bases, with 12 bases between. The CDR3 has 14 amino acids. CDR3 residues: CAISESVVGRTQYF. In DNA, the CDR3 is TGTGCCATCAGTGAGTCTGTAGTTGGTAGGACCCAGTACTTC.

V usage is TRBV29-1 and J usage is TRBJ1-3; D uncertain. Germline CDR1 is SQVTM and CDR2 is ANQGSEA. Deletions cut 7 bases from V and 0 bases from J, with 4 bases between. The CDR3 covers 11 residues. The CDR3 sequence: CSGHSGNTIYF. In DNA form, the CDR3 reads TGCAGCGGACACTCTGGAAACACCATATATTTT.

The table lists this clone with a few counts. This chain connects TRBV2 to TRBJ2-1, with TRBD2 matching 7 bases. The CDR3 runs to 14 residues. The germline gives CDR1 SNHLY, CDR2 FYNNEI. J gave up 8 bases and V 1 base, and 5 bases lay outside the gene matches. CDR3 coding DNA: TGTGCCAGCAGTGAAGGTAGCGGGCTGGATGAGCAGTTCTTC. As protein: CASSEGSGLDEQFF.

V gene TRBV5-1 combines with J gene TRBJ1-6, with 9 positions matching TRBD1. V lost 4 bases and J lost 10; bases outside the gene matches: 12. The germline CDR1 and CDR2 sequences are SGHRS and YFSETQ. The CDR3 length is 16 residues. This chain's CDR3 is CASSTSDSDRGSPLHF. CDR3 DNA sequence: TGCGCCAGCAGCACCTCGGACTCGGACAGGGGCTCACCCCTCCACTTT. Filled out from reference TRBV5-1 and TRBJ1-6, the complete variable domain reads KAGVTQTPRYLIKTRGQQVTLSCSPISGHRSVSWYQQTPGQGLQFLFEYFSETQRNKGNFPGRFSGRQFSNSRSEMNVSTLELGDSALYLCASSTSDSDRGSPLHFGNGTRLTVT.

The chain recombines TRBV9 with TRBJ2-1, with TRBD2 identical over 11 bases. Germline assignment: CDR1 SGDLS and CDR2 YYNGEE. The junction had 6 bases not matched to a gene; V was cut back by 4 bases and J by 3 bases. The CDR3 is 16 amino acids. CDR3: CASSPTGTSGYNEQFF. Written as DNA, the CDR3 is TGTGCCAGCAGCCCCACCGGGACTAGCGGCTACAATGAGCAGTTCTTC.

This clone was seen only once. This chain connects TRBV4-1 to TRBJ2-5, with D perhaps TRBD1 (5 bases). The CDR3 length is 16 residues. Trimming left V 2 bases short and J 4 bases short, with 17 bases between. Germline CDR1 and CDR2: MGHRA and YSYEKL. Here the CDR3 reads CASSQSWAQGGETQYF. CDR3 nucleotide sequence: TGCGCCAGCAGCCAATCCTGGGCCCAGGGTGGAGAGACCCAGTACTTC.

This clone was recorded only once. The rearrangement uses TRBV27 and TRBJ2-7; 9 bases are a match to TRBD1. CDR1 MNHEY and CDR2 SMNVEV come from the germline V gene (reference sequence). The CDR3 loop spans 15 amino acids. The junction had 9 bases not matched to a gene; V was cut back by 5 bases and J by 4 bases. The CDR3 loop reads CASSKRDRVGYEQYF. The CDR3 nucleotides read TGTGCCAGCAGTAAGCGGGACAGGGTAGGGTACGAGCAGTACTTC.

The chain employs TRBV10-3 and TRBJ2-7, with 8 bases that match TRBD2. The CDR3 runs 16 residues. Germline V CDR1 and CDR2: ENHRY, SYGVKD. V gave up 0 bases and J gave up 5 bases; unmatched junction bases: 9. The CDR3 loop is CAISESRGGFGNEQYF. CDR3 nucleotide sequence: TGTGCCATCAGTGAGTCCCGGGGGGGGTTTGGGAACGAGCAGTACTTC.

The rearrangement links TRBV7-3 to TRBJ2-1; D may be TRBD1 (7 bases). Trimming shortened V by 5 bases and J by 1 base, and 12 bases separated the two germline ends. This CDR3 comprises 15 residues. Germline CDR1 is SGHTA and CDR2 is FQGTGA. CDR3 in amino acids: CASSLQGGSYNEQFF. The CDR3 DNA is TGTGCCAGCAGCCTCCAGGGGGGATCCTACAATGAGCAGTTCTTC.

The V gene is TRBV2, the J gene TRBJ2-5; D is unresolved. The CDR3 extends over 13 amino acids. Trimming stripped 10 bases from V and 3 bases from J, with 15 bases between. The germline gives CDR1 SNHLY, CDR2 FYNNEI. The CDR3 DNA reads TGTGCCACGGCCCCAAACAGAAAAGAGACCCAGTACTTC. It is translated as CATAPNRKETQYF. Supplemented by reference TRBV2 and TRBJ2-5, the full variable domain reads EPEVTQTPSHQVTQMGQEVILRCVPISNHLYFYWYRQILGQKVEFLVSFYNNEISEKSEIFDDQFSVERPDGSNFTLKIRSTKLEDSAMYFCATAPNRKETQYFGPGTRLLVL.

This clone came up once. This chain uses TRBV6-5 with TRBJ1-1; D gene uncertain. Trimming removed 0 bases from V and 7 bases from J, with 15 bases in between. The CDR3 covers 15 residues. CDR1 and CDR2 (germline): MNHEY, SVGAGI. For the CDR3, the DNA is TGTGCCAGCAGTTACTCTCTTGGACTACCTCGTGAAGCTTTCTTT. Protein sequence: CASSYSLGLPREAFF.

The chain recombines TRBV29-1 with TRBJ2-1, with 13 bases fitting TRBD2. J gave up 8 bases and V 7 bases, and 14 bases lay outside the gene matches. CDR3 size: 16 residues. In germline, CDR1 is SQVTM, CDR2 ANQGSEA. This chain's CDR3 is CSARSKPGLAGDEQFF. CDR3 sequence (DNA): TGCAGCGCCAGAAGTAAACCTGGACTAGCGGGAGATGAGCAGTTCTTC.

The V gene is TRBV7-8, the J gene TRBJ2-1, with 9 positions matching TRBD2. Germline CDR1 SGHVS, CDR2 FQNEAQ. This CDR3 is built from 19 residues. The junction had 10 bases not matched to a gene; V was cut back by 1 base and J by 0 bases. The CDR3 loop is CASSLGATSGGSSYNEQFF. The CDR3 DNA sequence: TGTGCCAGCAGCTTAGGGGCGACTAGCGGAGGGAGCTCCTACAATGAGCAGTTCTTC.

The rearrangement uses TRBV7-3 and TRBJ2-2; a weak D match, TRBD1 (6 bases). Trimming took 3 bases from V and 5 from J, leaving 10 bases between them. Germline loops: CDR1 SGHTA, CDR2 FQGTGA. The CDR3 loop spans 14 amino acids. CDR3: CASSFQGRTGELFF. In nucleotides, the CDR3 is TGTGCCAGCAGCTTTCAGGGGCGAACCGGGGAGCTGTTTTTT.

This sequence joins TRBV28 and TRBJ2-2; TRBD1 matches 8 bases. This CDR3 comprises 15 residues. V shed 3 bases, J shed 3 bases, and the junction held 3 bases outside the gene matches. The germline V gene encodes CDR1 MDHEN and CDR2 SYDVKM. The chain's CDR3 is CASSLGQAYTGELFF. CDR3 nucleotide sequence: TGTGCCAGCAGTTTGGGACAGGCCTACACCGGGGAGCTGTTTTTT.